The clone carrying this T cell receptor (beta chain) was picked up a small number of times. The antigen is unknown. TCRdb used MiXCR to reprocess the 5' RACE reads, holding one entry per CDR3 protein. The sample shows a few hundred thousand distinct CDR3 sequences, roughly 18% of them seen only once. The sample belongs to a study of CD8 T cells in ankylosing spondylitis. Whole-study results and caveats: Some of the motif variants had earlier been found in reactive arthritis patients' fluid and blood.

Germline CDR1 is SNHLY and CDR2 is FYNNEI. The CDR3 is 14 residues long. The junction had 1 base not matched to a gene; V was cut back by 3 bases and J by 2 bases. V gene TRBV2 combines with J gene TRBJ2-5, with 9 bases fitting TRBD2. Sequenced: blood, either unsorted or a sorted T cell fraction (not recorded which). The sequence was collected from a male donor with ankylosing spondylitis or in good health (not recorded which). The CDR3 DNA sequence: TGTGCCAGCAGTGAGGGACTAGCACAAGAGACCCAGTACTTC. It is translated as CASSEGLAQETQYF.